The T cell receptor (beta chain) described here comes from a study of radiation and T cells in renal cell carcinoma. Points from the study as a whole: Top tumor clonotypes rose in blood 2 weeks post-radiation, then contracted.

The table came from immunoSEQ multiplex PCR; TCRdb's copy has only in-frame clones and leaves some out. Here the sample spans some 150,000 clones, 87% being singletons. Time point indicated: blood 2 weeks post-SBRT. Sample treatment: 15 Gy SBRT to primary tumor, nephrectomy 4 weeks later. To note about this clone: Antigen: not known. This sample includes further DNA sequences coding for the same CDR3.

CDR3 length equals 14 residues. Deletions cut 1 base from V and 3 bases from J, with 7 bases between. CDR1 is MNHNS and CDR2 is SASEGT in the germline V gene. The source is a woman between 50 and 59 years old with renal cell carcinoma. The chain has TRBV6-1 and TRBJ1-5; TRBD1 might be the D (5 bases). Material: blood, obtained from a patient whose treatment included radiotherapy and nephrectomy. The CDR3 DNA sequence: TGTGCCAGCAGTGAAGGACAGATCAATCAGCCCCAGCATTTT. Protein: CASSEGQINQPQHF.